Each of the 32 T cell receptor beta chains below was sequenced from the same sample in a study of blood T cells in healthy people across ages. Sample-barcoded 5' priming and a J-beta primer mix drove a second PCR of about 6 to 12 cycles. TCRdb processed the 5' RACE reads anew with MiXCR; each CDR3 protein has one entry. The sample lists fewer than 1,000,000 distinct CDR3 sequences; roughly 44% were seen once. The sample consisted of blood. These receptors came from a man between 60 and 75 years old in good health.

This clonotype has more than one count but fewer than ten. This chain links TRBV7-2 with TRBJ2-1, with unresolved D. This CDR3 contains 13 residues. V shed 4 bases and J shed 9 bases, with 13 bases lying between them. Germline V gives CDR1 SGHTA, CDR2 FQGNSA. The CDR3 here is CASSSRYQAEQFF. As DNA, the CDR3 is TGTGCCAGCAGCTCACGGTATCAGGCTGAGCAGTTCTTC.

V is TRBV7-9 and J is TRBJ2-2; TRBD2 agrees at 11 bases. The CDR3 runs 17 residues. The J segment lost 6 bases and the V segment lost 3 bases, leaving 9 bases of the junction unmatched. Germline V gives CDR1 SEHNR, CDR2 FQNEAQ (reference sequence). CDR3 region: CASSLPSGGLGAGELFF. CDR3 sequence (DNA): TGTGCCAGCAGCTTGCCTAGCGGGGGGCTAGGAGCCGGGGAGCTGTTTTTT.

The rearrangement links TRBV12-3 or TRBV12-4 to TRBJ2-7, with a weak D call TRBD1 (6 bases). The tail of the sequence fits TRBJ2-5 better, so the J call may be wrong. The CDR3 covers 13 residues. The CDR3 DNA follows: TGTGCCAGCAGCCCCCAGGGGAAAGAGACCCAGTACTTC. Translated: CASSPQGKETQYF.

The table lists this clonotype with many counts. The CDR3 bases are TGTGCCAGCAGCTCAAGGACCGGGGAGACCCAGTACTTC. This gives the protein CASSSRTGETQYF. This rearrangement joins TRBV7-2 to TRBJ2-5; D gene ambiguous. The CDR3 spans 13 residues. The germline V and J ends were trimmed by 4 bases and 5 bases, with 11 bases remaining between them. Germline CDR1 is SGHTA and CDR2 is FQGNSA.

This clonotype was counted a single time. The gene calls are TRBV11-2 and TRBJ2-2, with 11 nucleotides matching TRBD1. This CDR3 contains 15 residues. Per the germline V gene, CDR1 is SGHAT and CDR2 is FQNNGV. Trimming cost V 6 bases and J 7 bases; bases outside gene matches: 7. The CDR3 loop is CASSPDRGRVGELFF. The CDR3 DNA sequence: TGTGCCAGCAGTCCGGACAGGGGGCGGGTCGGGGAGCTGTTTTTT.

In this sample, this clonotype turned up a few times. The CDR3 DNA reads as TGTGCCAGCAGCCGAAAAAGGACTAGCTCCTACAATGAGCAGTTCTTC. Translation: CASSRKRTSSYNEQFF. The V call is TRBV3-1, the J call TRBJ2-1; 7 nucleotides line up with TRBD2. Looked up from germline, CDR1 is LGHDT and CDR2 is YNNKEL (reference sequence). The CDR3 extends over 16 amino acids. V lost 4 bases to trimming and J lost 0 bases; unmatched junction nucleotides: 6.

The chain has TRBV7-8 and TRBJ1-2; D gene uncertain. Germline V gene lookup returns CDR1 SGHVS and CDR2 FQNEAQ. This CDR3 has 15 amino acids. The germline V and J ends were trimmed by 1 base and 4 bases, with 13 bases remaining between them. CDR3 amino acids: CASSLERVESYGYTF. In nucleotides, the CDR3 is TGTGCCAGCAGCTTAGAGAGGGTGGAGAGCTATGGCTACACCTTC.

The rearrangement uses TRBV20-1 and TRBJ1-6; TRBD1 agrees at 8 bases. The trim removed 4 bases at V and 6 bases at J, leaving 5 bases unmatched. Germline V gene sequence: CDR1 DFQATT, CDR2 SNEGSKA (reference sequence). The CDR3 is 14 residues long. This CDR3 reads CSAMRTGGNSPLHF. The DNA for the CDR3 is TGCAGTGCTATGAGAACAGGGGGTAATTCACCCCTCCACTTT.

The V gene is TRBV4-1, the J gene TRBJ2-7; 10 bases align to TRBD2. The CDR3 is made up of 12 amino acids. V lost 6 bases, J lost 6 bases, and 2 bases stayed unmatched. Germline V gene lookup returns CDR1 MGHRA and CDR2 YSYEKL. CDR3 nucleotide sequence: TGCGCCAGCAGGTCTAGCGGGAGCGAGCAGTACTTC. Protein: CASRSSGSEQYF.

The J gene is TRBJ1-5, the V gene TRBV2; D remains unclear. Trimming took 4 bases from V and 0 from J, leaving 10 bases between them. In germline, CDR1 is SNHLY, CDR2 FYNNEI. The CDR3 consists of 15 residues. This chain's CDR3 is CASSAQDHSNQPQHF. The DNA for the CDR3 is TGTGCCAGCAGTGCACAAGACCATAGCAATCAGCCCCAGCATTTT.

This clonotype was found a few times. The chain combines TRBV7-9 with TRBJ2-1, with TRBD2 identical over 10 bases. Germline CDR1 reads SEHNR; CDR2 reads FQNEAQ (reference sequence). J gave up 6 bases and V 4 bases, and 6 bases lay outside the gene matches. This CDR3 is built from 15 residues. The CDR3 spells CASSWLAGAGNEQFF. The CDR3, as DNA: TGTGCCAGCAGCTGGCTAGCGGGGGCGGGCAATGAGCAGTTCTTC. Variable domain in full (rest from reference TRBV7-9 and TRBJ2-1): DTGVSQNPRHKITKRGQNVTFRCDPISEHNRLYWYRQTLGQGPEFLTYFQNEAQLEKSRLLSDRFSAERPKGSFSTLEIQRTEQGDSAMYLCASSWLAGAGNEQFFGPGTRLTVL.

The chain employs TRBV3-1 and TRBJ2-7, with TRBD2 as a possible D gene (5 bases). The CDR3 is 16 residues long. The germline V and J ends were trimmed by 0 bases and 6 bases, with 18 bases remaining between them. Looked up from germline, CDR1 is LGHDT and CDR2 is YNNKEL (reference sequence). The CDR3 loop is CASSQDLAGPLGEQYF. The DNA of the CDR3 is TGTGCCAGCAGCCAAGATTTGGCGGGCCCTCTGGGCGAGCAGTACTTC.

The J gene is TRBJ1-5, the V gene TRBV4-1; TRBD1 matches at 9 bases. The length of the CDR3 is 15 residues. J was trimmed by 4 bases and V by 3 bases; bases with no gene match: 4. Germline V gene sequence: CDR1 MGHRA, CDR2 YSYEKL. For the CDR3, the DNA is TGCGCCAGCAGCCACCCGGGACAGGGAAATCAGCCCCAGCATTTT. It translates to CASSHPGQGNQPQHF.

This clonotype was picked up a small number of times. CDR3: CASSFNSGGQETQYF. The DNA for the CDR3 is TGTGCCAGCAGTTTTAACAGCGGGGGTCAAGAGACCCAGTACTTC. The V and J genes are TRBV27 and TRBJ2-5, with TRBD2 matching over 8 bases. Germline values: CDR1 MNHEY, CDR2 SMNVEV (reference sequence). The trim removed 3 bases at V and 2 bases at J, leaving 5 bases unmatched. The CDR3 has 15 residues.

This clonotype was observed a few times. CDR3 loop: CSARSPTSGGPETQYF. The CDR3 DNA reads as TGCAGTGCTAGATCCCCGACTAGCGGGGGGCCAGAGACCCAGTACTTC. The chain joins TRBV20-1 to TRBJ2-5; 13 bases align to TRBD2. Germline-derived CDR1 and CDR2 are DFQATT and SNEGSKA (reference sequence). After removal of 2 bases from V and 4 bases from J, the junction contained 7 bases not matched to a gene. The CDR3 loop spans 16 amino acids.

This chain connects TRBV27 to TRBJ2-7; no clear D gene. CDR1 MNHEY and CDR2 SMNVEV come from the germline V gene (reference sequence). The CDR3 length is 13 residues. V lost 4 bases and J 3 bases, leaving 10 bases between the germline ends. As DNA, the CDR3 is TGTGCCAGCAGTTCCCAGGTTAACTACGAGCAGTACTTC. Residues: CASSSQVNYEQYF.

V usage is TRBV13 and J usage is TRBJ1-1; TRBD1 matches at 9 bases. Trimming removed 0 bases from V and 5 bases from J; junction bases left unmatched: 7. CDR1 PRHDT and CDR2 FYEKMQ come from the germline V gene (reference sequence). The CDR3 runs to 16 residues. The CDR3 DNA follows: TGTGCCAGCAGCTTAGGCCCACAGGGGGCAAGGACTGAAGCTTTCTTT. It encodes CASSLGPQGARTEAFF.

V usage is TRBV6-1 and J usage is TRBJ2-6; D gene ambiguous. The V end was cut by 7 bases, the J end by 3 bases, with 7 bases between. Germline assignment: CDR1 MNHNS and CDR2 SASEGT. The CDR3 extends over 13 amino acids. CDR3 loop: CASIPRGANVLTF. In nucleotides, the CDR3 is TGTGCCAGCATTCCACGTGGGGCCAACGTCCTGACTTTC.

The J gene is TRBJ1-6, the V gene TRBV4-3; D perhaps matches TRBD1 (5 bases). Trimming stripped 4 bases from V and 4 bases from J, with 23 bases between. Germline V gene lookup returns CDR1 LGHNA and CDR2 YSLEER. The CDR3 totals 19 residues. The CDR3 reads CASSPSWGIGTLYNSPLHF. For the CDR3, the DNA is TGCGCCAGCAGCCCCTCCTGGGGGATAGGGACCCTGTATAATTCACCCCTCCACTTT.

In DNA, the CDR3 is TGTGCCAGCAGCTTATACGGCGACAGGGGCACTGAAGCTTTCTTT. It is translated as CASSLYGDRGTEAFF. The V call is TRBV7-8, the J call TRBJ1-1; TRBD1 agrees at 8 bases. The CDR3 spans 15 residues. The V gene's germline CDR1 is SGHVS and CDR2 FQNEAQ. The trim removed 2 bases at V and 4 bases at J, leaving 6 bases unmatched.

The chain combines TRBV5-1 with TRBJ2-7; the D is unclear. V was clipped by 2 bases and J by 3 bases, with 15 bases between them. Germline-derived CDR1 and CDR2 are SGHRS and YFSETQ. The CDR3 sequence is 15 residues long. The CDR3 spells CASSFGSDKLYEQYF. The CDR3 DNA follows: TGCGCCAGCAGCTTTGGGTCAGACAAGCTCTACGAGCAGTACTTC.

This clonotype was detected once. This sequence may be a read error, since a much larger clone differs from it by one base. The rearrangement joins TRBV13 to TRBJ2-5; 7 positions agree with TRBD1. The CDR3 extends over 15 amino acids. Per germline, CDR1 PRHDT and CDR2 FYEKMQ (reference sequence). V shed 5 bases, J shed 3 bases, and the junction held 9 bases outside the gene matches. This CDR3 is CASSERQGGEETQYF. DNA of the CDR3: TGTGCCAGCAGCGAGCGACAGGGCGGTGAAGAGACCCAGTACTTC.

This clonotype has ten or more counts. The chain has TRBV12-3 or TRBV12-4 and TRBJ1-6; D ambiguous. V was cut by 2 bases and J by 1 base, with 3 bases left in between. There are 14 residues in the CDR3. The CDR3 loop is CASSLISYNSPLHF. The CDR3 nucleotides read TGTGCCAGCAGTTTAATTTCCTATAATTCACCCCTCCACTTT.

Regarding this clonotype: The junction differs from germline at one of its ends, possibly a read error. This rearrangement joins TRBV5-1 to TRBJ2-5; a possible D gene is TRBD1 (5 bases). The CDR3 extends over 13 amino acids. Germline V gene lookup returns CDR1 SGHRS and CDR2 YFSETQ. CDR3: CAGSIDSQETQYF. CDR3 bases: TGCGCCGGCAGCATTGACAGCCAAGAGACCCAGTACTTC.

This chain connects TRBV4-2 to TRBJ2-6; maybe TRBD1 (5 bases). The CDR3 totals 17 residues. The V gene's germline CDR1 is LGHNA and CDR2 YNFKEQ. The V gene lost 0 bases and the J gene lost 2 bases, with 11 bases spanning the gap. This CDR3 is CASSQEQDIPGANVLTF. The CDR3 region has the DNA TGTGCCAGCAGCCAAGAACAGGACATACCTGGGGCCAACGTCCTGACTTTC.

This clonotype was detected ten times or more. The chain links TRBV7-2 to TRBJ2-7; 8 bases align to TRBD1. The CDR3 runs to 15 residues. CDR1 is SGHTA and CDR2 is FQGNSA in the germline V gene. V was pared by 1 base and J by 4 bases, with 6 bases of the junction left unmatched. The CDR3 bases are TGTGCCAGCAGCTTAGAGGGCAGGGGGCCTTACGAGCAGTACTTC. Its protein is CASSLEGRGPYEQYF.

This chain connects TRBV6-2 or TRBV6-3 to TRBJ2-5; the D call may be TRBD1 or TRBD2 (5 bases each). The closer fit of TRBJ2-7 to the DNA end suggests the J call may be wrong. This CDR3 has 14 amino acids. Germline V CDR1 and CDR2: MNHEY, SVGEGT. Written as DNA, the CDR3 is TGTGCCAGCAGTGACAACGGGGCGTCCCGCGAGCAGTACTTC. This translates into CASSDNGASREQYF.

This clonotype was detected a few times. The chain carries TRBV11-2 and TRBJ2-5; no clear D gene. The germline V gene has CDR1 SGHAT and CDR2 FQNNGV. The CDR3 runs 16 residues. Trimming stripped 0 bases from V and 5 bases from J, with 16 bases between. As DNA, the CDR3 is TGTGCCAGCAGCTTAGATCCTCATGGTCCGCGGGAGACCCAGTACTTC. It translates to CASSLDPHGPRETQYF.

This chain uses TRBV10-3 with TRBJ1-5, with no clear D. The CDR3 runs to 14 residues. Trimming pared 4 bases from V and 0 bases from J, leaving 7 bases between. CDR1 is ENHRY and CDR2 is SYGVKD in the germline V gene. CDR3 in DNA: TGTGCCATCAGTGCGGAACCTAGCAATCAGCCCCAGCATTTT. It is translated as CAISAEPSNQPQHF.

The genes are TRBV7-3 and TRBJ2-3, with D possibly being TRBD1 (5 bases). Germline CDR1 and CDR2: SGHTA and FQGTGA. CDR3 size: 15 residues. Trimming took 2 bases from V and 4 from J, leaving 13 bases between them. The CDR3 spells CASSLDGLGADTQYF. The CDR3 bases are TGTGCCAGCAGCTTAGACGGGTTAGGGGCAGATACGCAGTATTTT. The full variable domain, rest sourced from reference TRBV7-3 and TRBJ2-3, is GAGVSQTPSNKVTEKGKYVELRCDPISGHTALYWYRQSLGQGPEFLIYFQGTGAADDSGLPNDRFFAVRPEGSVSTLKIQRTERGDSAVYLCASSLDGLGADTQYFGPGTRLTVL.

The CDR3: CASSLDGMGAFF. Here the CDR3 DNA reads TGCGCCAGCAGCTTGGATGGTATGGGGGCTTTCTTT. This rearrangement joins TRBV5-1 to TRBJ1-1; D remains unclear. The germline gives CDR1 SGHRS, CDR2 YFSETQ. Between the trimmed V and J ends, which lost 0 bases and 11 bases, there was a span of 11 bases. The CDR3 loop spans 12 amino acids.

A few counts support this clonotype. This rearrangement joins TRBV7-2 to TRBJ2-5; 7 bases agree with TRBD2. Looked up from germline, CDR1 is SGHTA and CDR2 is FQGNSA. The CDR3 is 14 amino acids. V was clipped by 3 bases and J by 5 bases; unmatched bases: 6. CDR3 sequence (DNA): TGTGCCAGCAGCTTTGGACTAGACGGGGAGACCCAGTACTTC. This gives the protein CASSFGLDGETQYF.